This TCR beta chain was sequenced for a study of T-cell memory formation after mild COVID-19. Background on the study: Largely, TCR clusters stayed within a single donor. Findings and limits, study-wide: The study detected some responding clones in pre-infection memory, suggesting cross-reactive memory joined. CD8+ contracting clones occupied EMRA, while CD4+ ones occupied mainly CM and EM.

TCRdb re-analysed the 5' RACE reads in MiXCR, keeping a single row per CDR3 protein. The table has about 560,000 distinct CDR3 sequences, approximately 15% seen once. Per germline, CDR1 DFQATT and CDR2 SNEGSKA (reference sequence). V gave up 0 bases and J gave up 1 base; unmatched junction bases: 8. The CDR3 loop spans 16 amino acids. This clonotype was found a few times. The antigen is unknown. Sequences were obtained from PBMCs or a T cell subset sorted from them (not recorded which). This chain joins TRBV20-1 and TRBJ2-5; TRBD2 matches at 7 bases. The source of this sequence is an adult woman who had mild COVID-19 (a few samples of this study predate the infection). Cell type and time point are not known. The CDR3 loop is CSARDMGGGPQETQYF. CDR3 in DNA: TGCAGTGCTAGAGATATGGGGGGAGGGCCCCAAGAGACCCAGTACTTC.